The source of this TCR beta chain is a study of T cell responses to AZD1222 COVID-19 vaccine. Study observations and caveats: At baseline, seropositivity was found in only five or six AZD1222 recipients. Reportedly, nearly half the spike-specific TCRs target unmutated variant regions. Most donors were white British, females outnumbered males, and clonal diversity was possibly underestimated.

For this clone: No antigen is known for it.

The V segment lost 3 bases and the J segment 5 bases; nucleotides outside the gene matches: 7. Per the germline V gene, CDR1 is MDHEN and CDR2 is SYDVKM. The CDR3 is 15 amino acids. The repertoire was sequenced with immunoSEQ multiplex PCR; TCRdb's copy has only in-frame clones and lacks some. Among approximately 100,000 clones listed, roughly 85% were seen once. This TCR came from an adult who received the AZD1222 COVID-19 vaccine. The chain uses TRBV28 and TRBJ2-5, with 9 bases matching TRBD2. Here the sequenced sample was peripheral blood, taken 28 days after the second AZD1222 dose. DNA for the CDR3: TGTGCCAGCAGTTTCTTTAGCGGGAGTGGTGAGACCCAGTACTTC. Protein product: CASSFFSGSGETQYF.